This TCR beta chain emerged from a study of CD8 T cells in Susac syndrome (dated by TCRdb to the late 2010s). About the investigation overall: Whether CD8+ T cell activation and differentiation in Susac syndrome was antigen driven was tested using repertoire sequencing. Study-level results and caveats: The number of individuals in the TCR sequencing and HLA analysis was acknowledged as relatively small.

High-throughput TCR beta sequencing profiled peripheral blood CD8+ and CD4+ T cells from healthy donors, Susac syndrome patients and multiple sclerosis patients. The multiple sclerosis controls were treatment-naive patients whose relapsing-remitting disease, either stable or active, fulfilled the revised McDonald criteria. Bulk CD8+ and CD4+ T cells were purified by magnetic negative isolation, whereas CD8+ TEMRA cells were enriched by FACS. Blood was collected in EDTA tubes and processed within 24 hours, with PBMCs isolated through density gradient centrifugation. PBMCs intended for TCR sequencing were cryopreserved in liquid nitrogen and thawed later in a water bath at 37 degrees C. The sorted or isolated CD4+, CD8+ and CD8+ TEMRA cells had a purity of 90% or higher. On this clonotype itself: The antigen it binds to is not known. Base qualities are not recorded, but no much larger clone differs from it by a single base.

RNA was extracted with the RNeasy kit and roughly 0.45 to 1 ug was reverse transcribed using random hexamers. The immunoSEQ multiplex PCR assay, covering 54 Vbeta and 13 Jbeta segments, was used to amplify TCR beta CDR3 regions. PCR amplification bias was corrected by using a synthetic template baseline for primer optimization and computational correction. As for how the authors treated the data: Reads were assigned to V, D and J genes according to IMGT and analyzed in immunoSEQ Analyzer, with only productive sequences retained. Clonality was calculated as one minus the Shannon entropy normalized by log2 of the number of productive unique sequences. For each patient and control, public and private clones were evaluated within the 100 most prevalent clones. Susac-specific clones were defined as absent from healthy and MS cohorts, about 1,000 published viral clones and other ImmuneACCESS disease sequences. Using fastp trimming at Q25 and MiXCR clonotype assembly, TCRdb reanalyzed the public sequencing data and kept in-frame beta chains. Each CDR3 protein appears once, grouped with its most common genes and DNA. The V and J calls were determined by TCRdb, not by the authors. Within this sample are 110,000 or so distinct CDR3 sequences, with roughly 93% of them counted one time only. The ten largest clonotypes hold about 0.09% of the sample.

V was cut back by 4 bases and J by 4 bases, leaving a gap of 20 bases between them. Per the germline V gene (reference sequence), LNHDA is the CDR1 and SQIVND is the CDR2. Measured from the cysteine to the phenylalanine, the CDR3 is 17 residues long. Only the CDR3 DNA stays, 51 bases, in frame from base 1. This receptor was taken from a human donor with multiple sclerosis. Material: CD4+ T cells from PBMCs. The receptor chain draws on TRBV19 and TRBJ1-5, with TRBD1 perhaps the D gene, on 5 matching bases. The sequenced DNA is TGTGCCAGTAGTAAGCAGGGAAGAATCCTTAGGAATCAGCCCCAGCATTTT. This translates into CASSKQGRILRNQPQHF.